This entry concerns a single T cell receptor (beta chain). The data belong to a study of blood T cell repertoires in COVID-19. Study in general: The United States, Italy and Spain were the sources of the acute and convalescent COVID-19 samples.

Germline CDR1 and CDR2: SNHLY and FYNNEI. CDR3 size: 12 residues. V was shortened by 6 bases and J by 5 bases, with 8 bases between the two germline ends. As processed by the authors: Reference gene primer amplification in the assay estimated nucleated cell counts. Some clones are missing from TCRdb's copy, which holds only in-frame ones; the method was immunoSEQ multiplex PCR. V and J calls and clone size follow that table, whereas D and trimming were derived from the DNA. The data hold 75,000 to 80,000 clones, with 70% to 90% observed a single time. This TCR derives from a man aged 55 to 70 with COVID-19, enrolled during active disease. This rearrangement joins TRBV2 to TRBJ1-5; D is ambiguous. Sequencing used peripheral blood. The CDR3 sequence is CASSLSDQPQHF. CDR3 nucleotide sequence: TGTGCCAGCAGCTTATCAGATCAGCCCCAGCATTTT.